These 25 T cell receptor beta chains originate from one sample sequenced in a study of T cell changes during pregnancy in multiple sclerosis. The data were produced by immunoSEQ multiplex PCR, yet TCRdb's version contains in-frame clones alone and is incomplete. Of around 56,000 clones detected, about 94% appear once; the ten largest clones hold roughly 2.4%. The starting material was CD8+ T cells from peripheral blood mononuclear cells, obtained after pregnancy. Every receptor here comes from a female donor with multiple sclerosis, enrolled in a pregnancy study.

The chain uses TRBV13 and TRBJ2-5; weak D call: TRBD2 (5 bases). The germline V gene encodes CDR1 PRHDT and CDR2 FYEKMQ (reference sequence). The CDR3 covers 14 residues. V lost 0 bases, J lost 4 bases, and 9 bases lay in between. CDR3 bases: TGTGCCAGCAGCTTAGGGACTACCGGAGAGACCCAGTACTTC. Protein product: CASSLGTTGETQYF.

V is TRBV5-1 and J is TRBJ2-7, with 7 bases fitting TRBD2. This CDR3 region has 14 residues. V dropped 2 bases and J dropped 2; count of bases not matched to a gene: 4. CDR1 is SGHRS, CDR2 YFSETQ, per germline. This CDR3 reads CASSFASGTYEQYF. The CDR3 DNA reads as TGCGCCAGCAGCTTCGCTAGCGGTACCTACGAGCAGTACTTC.

This clone was recorded once. V gene TRBV28 combines with J gene TRBJ2-7; maybe TRBD2 (6 bases). The CDR3 loop spans 14 amino acids. Germline V gene lookup returns CDR1 MDHEN and CDR2 SYDVKM. V dropped 3 bases and J dropped 2 bases, with 11 bases sitting between them. The CDR3 DNA reads TGTGCCAGCAGTTTCCGGGAGTCCACCTACGAGCAGTACTTC. This sequence encodes CASSFRESTYEQYF.

The genes are TRBV4-1 and TRBJ2-1, with 14 bases that match TRBD2. The CDR3 covers 15 residues. Germline V gene lookup returns CDR1 MGHRA and CDR2 YSYEKL. V lost 5 bases, J lost 6 bases, and 3 bases stayed unmatched. CDR3 sequence reads: CASSSGLAGVNEQFF. Here the CDR3 DNA reads TGCGCCAGCAGCTCGGGACTAGCGGGAGTCAATGAGCAGTTCTTC.

This chain connects TRBV19 to TRBJ2-2; weak D call: TRBD1 (5 bases). This CDR3 region has 13 residues. V gave up 11 bases and J gave up 8 bases, with 18 bases separating them. The germline V gene has CDR1 LNHDA and CDR2 SQIVND (reference sequence). CDR3 region: CASLFGAGGELFF. CDR3 DNA: TGTGCCTCACTTTTCGGAGCAGGGGGGGAGCTGTTTTTT.

The chain recombines TRBV2 with TRBJ1-3; D is unclear. V was shortened by 6 bases and J by 0 bases, with 12 bases between the two germline ends. This CDR3 is 15 amino acids long. Germline V gives CDR1 SNHLY, CDR2 FYNNEI. The CDR3 DNA sequence: TGTGCCAGCAGCTCTCCCGACTACTCTGGAAACACCATATATTTT. Amino acid sequence: CASSSPDYSGNTIYF.

This chain links TRBV27 with TRBJ1-5; 7 bases align to TRBD1. CDR1 MNHEY and CDR2 SMNVEV come from the germline V gene (reference sequence). Trimming cost V 3 bases and J 1 base; bases outside gene matches: 3. The length of the CDR3 is 15 residues. CDR3 DNA sequence: TGTGCCAGCAGTTTGACAGGGACGAGCAATCAGCCCCAGCATTTT. It codes for CASSLTGTSNQPQHF.

V gene TRBV29-1 combines with J gene TRBJ2-7; D is possibly TRBD2 (6 bases). Germline V gene sequence: CDR1 SQVTM, CDR2 ANQGSEA. The CDR3 totals 15 residues. V shed 7 bases and J shed 2 bases, with 21 bases lying between them. Here the CDR3 DNA reads TGCAGCGCCCCCACGGGCGGGGTCCCCGCCTACGAGCAGTACTTC. The encoded protein is CSAPTGGVPAYEQYF.

This rearrangement joins TRBV11-2 to TRBJ1-3, with 9 positions matching TRBD1. CDR1 SGHAT and CDR2 FQNNGV come from the germline V gene. The ends lost 3 bases at V and 0 bases at J; junction bases unmatched: 9. This CDR3 is built from 18 residues. The chain's CDR3 is CASSFGQGSSSSGNTIYF. CDR3 coding DNA: TGTGCCAGCAGCTTCGGACAGGGGTCCTCGAGCTCTGGAAACACCATATATTTT.

The chain links TRBV4-2 to TRBJ2-6, with D perhaps TRBD1 (5 bases). V was cut by 1 base and J by 0 bases, with 13 bases left in between. The CDR3 is made up of 18 amino acids. CDR1 and CDR2 from the germline V gene are LGHNA and YNFKEQ. The CDR3 DNA follows: TGTGCCAGCAGCCAAGTGGCTGCAGGGATCTCTGGGGCCAACGTCCTGACTTTC. It is translated as CASSQVAAGISGANVLTF.

The chain combines TRBV4-2 with TRBJ1-2; D possibly corresponds to TRBD1 (5 bases). The germline gives CDR1 LGHNA, CDR2 YNFKEQ. This CDR3 is 18 amino acids long. Trimming removed 0 bases at V and 8 bases at J, with 25 bases between. The CDR3 is CASSQEGFPEVTGGGYTF. The CDR3, as DNA: TGTGCCAGCAGCCAAGAGGGATTCCCTGAGGTGACGGGGGGGGGCTACACCTTC.

V and J are TRBV14 and TRBJ2-1; 13 bases are a match to TRBD2. This CDR3 has 13 residues. Germline values: CDR1 SGHDN, CDR2 FVKESK. V gave up 8 bases and J gave up 10 bases; unmatched junction bases: 5. CDR3 region: CASGLAGAGEQFF. The CDR3 nucleotides are TGTGCCAGCGGACTAGCGGGAGCGGGGGAGCAGTTCTTC. Variable domain in full (rest from reference TRBV14 and TRBJ2-1): EAGVTQFPSHSVIEKGQTVTLRCDPISGHDNLYWYRRVMGKEIKFLLHFVKESKQDESGMPNNRFLAERTGGTYSTLKVQPAELEDSGVYFCASGLAGAGEQFFGPGTRLTVL.

The chain employs TRBV19 and TRBJ1-5, with 9 positions matching TRBD1. CDR3 length: 17 amino acids. Germline CDR1 reads LNHDA; CDR2 reads SQIVND (reference sequence). J gave up 0 bases and V 8 bases, and 11 bases lay outside the gene matches. In nucleotides, the CDR3 is TGTGCCAGTTGCTCCGGGACAGGGTTTTTTAGCAATCAGCCCCAGCATTTT. This encodes CASCSGTGFFSNQPQHF.

This clone was observed a single time. The V and J genes are TRBV4-1 and TRBJ2-1; the D gene is possibly TRBD1 (6 bases). The CDR3 spans 14 residues. Trimming cost V 0 bases and J 10 bases, with 13 bases left between them. Germline V gene lookup returns CDR1 MGHRA and CDR2 YSYEKL. CDR3 sequence (DNA): TGCGCCAGCAGCCAAGAAACAGGGACCGAGGAGCAGTTCTTC. The encoded protein is CASSQETGTEEQFF.

The chain joins TRBV7-8 to TRBJ1-1; D might be TRBD1 (5 bases). The V and J ends lost 2 bases and 8 bases respectively, with 9 bases between them. The germline V gene has CDR1 SGHVS and CDR2 FQNEAQ. The CDR3 runs to 12 residues. DNA of the CDR3: TGTGCCAGCAGCTTACTAGGGGTAGAAGCTTTCTTT. Its translation is CASSLLGVEAFF.

This chain uses TRBV7-8 with TRBJ2-7; D uncertain. V lost 0 bases and J 5 bases, leaving 11 bases between the germline ends. Per the germline V gene, CDR1 is SGHVS and CDR2 is FQNEAQ. This CDR3 region has 14 residues. This CDR3 reads CASSLAAPLHEQYF. DNA for the CDR3: TGTGCCAGCAGCTTAGCGGCCCCCCTGCACGAGCAGTACTTC.

This sequence joins TRBV7-2 and TRBJ2-3; 8 nucleotides match TRBD2. CDR3 size: 16 residues. J gave up 2 bases and V 4 bases, and 8 bases lay outside the gene matches. CDR1 and CDR2 (germline): SGHTA, FQGNSA. Here the CDR3 DNA reads TGTGCCAGCAGCTGGAGCACTAGCGGAAACACAGATACGCAGTATTTT. Amino acids: CASSWSTSGNTDTQYF.

The rearrangement links TRBV7-9 to TRBJ2-1; 10 positions agree with TRBD2. V shed 4 bases and J 9 bases; nucleotides not matched to a gene: 15. Germline V CDR1 and CDR2: SEHNR, FQNEAQ (reference sequence). This CDR3 is 17 amino acids long. CDR3 sequence: CASSSTHRSGTSVEQFF. The CDR3 bases are TGTGCCAGCAGCTCGACCCACAGATCCGGGACTAGCGTTGAGCAGTTCTTC.

The chain uses TRBV6-4 and TRBJ2-2, with D maybe TRBD1 (5 bases). V was trimmed by 3 bases and J by 3 bases, leaving 5 bases between them. This CDR3 is 13 amino acids long. CDR1 and CDR2 (germline): MRHNA, SNTAGT. The DNA of the CDR3 is TGTGCCAGCAGTGAAGGGGACACCGGGGAGCTGTTTTTT. Encoded protein: CASSEGDTGELFF.

This chain connects TRBV28 to TRBJ1-1; the D gene is possibly TRBD1 (5 bases). Germline V gene sequence: CDR1 MDHEN, CDR2 SYDVKM. V was pared by 7 bases and J by 5 bases, with 17 bases between. This CDR3 has 14 residues. The CDR3 loop is CASTPGDLSTEAFF. CDR3 nucleotides: TGTGCCAGCACCCCGGGGGACCTCAGTACTGAAGCTTTCTTT. The full variable domain, rest sourced from reference TRBV28 and TRBJ1-1, is DVKVTQSSRYLVKRTGEKVFLECVQDMDHENMFWYRQDPGLGLRLIYFSYDVKMKEKGDIPEGYSVSREKKERFSLILESASTNQTSMYLCASTPGDLSTEAFFGQGTRLTVV.

V is TRBV5-1 and J is TRBJ2-1, with TRBD1 matching 8 bases. J gave up 4 bases and V 3 bases, and 12 bases lay outside the gene matches. Germline CDR1 and CDR2: SGHRS and YFSETQ. The CDR3 has 17 residues. CDR3: CASSWISSRGLYNEQFF. In DNA, the CDR3 is TGCGCCAGCAGCTGGATATCCAGCAGGGGGCTGTACAATGAGCAGTTCTTC.

The chain employs TRBV6-1 and TRBJ2-7, with 8 positions matching TRBD1. Germline-derived CDR1 and CDR2 are MNHNS and SASEGT. CDR3 length equals 15 residues. With V trimmed by 6 bases and J by 4 bases, 11 bases remained unmatched. The CDR3 sequence is CASSLVGQGAYEQYF. Here the CDR3 DNA reads TGTGCCAGCAGCCTAGTCGGGCAGGGGGCGTACGAGCAGTACTTC.

The genes are TRBV5-8 and TRBJ2-1; 9 bases are shared with TRBD2. V was pared by 2 bases and J by 8 bases, with 14 bases of the junction left unmatched. Looked up from germline, CDR1 is SGHTS and CDR2 is YDEGEE. This CDR3 spans 17 amino acids. The CDR3 bases are TGTGCCAGCAGCTTCCGACTAGCGGTCCTCCGCACCCATGAGCAGTTCTTC. It specifies CASSFRLAVLRTHEQFF.

V and J are TRBV5-4 and TRBJ1-1; D gene ambiguous. With 4 bases removed from V and 11 bases from J, the gap between germline ends came to 27 bases. Per the germline V gene, CDR1 is SGHNT and CDR2 is YYREEE (reference sequence). This CDR3 spans 16 amino acids. The CDR3 region is CASSRPSTGRGFEAFF. DNA for the CDR3: TGTGCCAGCAGCCGCCCGTCTACGGGGAGAGGTTTTGAGGCTTTCTTT.

V is TRBV7-3 and J is TRBJ2-5, with D possibly TRBD2 on 7 matching bases. The V gene's germline CDR1 is SGHTA and CDR2 FQGTGA. The CDR3 runs 15 residues. Trimming stripped 5 bases from V and 2 bases from J, with 15 bases between. The DNA of the CDR3 is TGTGCCAGCAGCCCGGGCAGGGGAGGGCAAGAGACCCAGTACTTC. This encodes CASSPGRGGQETQYF.